The present entry profiles one T cell receptor (beta chain) with its context. The target antigen is unknown. This entry comes from a study of radiation and T cells in renal cell carcinoma. Profiling relied on immunoSEQ multiplex PCR, and the TCRdb table lists in-frame clones only, not all of them. The sample holds roughly 14,000 clones, about 56% seen once. The treatment was: treatment-naive control, cytoreductive nephrectomy. Study-level results: Irradiated tumors had higher TCR clonality than control tumors. Compared with controls, irradiated tumors had more, larger dominant CDR3 motifs.

Here the sequenced sample was tumor tissue, taken from a patient whose treatment was nephrectomy without radiotherapy. This TCR came from a man between 50 and 59 years old with renal cell carcinoma.

DNA of the CDR3: TGTGCCAGCTCTTACAGGGGGCTCTCCAATGAAAAACTGTTTTTT. It yields the protein CASSYRGLSNEKLFF. J is TRBJ1-4 and V is TRBV18, with 9 positions matching TRBD1. CDR1 and CDR2 from the germline V gene are KGHSH and LQKENI. The CDR3 runs 15 residues. V trimming: 6 bases; J trimming: 5 bases; junction bases outside the gene matches: 7.